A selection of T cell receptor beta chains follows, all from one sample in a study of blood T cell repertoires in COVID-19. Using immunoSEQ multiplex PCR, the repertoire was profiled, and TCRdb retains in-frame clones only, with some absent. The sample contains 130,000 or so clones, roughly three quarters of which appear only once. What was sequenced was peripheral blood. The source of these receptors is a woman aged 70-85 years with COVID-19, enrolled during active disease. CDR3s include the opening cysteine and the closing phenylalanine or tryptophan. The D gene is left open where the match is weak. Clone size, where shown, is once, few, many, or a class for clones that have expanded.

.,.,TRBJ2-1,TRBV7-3,CASSLGGASNEQFF,TGTGCCAGCAGCTTAGGGGGGGCCTCCAATGAGCAGTTCTTC
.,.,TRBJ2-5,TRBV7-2,CASSGGIPFQETQYF,TGTGCCAGCAGCGGGGGGATCCCTTTCCAAGAGACCCAGTACTTC
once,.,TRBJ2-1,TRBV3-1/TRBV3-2,CASSQEGGLISGQFF,TGTGCCAGCAGCCAAGAGGGAGGACTGATTTCTGGGCAGTTCTTC
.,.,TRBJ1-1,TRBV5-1,CASSLGTANTEAFF,TGCGCCAGCAGCTTGGGGACAGCCAACACTGAAGCTTTCTTT
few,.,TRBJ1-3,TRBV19,CASSISVLSGNTIYF,TGTGCCAGTAGTATCAGCGTCCTCTCTGGAAACACCATATATTTT
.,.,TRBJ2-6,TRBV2,CASSLGANVLTF,TGTGCCAGCAGCCTCGGGGCCAACGTCCTGACTTTC
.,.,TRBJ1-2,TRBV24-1,CATSSWPNYGYTF,TGTGCCACCTCCTCGTGGCCTAACTATGGCTACACCTTC
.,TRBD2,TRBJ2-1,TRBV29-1,CSVELASGGVNEQFF,TGCAGCGTTGAGTTGGCTAGCGGGGGGGTTAATGAGCAGTTCTTC
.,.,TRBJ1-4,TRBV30,CAWSLGAREKLFF,TGTGCCTGGAGTTTAGGGGCGAGGGAAAAACTGTTTTTT
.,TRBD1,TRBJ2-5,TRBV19,CASSPDRAYQETQYF,TGTGCCAGTAGTCCTGACAGGGCCTACCAAGAGACCCAGTACTTC
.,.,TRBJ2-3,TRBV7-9,CASSLGGPTLNTQYF,TGTGCCAGCAGCCTGGGAGGACCCACCCTCAATACGCAGTATTTT
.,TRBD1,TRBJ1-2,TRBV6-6,CASSYVQGQNYGYTF,TGTGCCAGCAGTTACGTACAGGGGCAAAACTATGGCTACACCTTC
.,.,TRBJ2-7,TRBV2,CASRTAYEQYF,TGTGCCAGCAGAACAGCATACGAGCAGTACTTC
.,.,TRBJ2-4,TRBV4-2,CASSQAGPGAGALTKNIQYF,TGTGCCAGCAGCCAAGCGGGGCCGGGCGCGGGGGCCTTAACCAAAAACATTCAGTACTTC
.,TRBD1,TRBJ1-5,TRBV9,CASSVGQGAGVQPQHF,TGTGCCAGCAGCGTGGGACAGGGGGCGGGAGTTCAGCCCCAGCATTTT
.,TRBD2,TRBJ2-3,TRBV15,CATSSELAGGGHF,TGTGCCACCAGCAGCGAATTAGCGGGGGGCGGACATTTT
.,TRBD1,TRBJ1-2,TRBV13,CASRTGGAYTF,TGTGCCAGCCGGACAGGGGGTGCCTACACCTTC
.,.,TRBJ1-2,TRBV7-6,CASSPQGNYGYTF,TGTGCCAGCAGCCCCCAGGGTAACTATGGCTACACCTTC
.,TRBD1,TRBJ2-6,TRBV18,CASSLSGTGGSGANVLTF,TGTGCCAGCTCACTTTCCGGGACAGGGGGCTCTGGGGCCAACGTCCTGACTTTC
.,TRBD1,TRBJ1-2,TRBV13,CASSGQGLPKNTF,TGTGCCAGCAGTGGACAGGGGCTCCCTAAAAACACCTTC
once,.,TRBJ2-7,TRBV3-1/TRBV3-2,CASSPFLVGAGYEQYF,TGTGCCAGCAGCCCCTTTCTTGTGGGGGCGGGCTACGAGCAGTACTTC
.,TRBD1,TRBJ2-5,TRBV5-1,CASSYSEVTGGETQYF,TGCGCCAGCAGCTACTCGGAGGTTACAGGGGGAGAGACCCAGTACTTC
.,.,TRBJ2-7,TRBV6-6,CASSWTANYEQYF,TGTGCCAGCAGTTGGACAGCTAACTACGAGCAGTACTTC
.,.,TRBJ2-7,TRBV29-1,CSVGKGVDEQYF,TGCAGCGTTGGGAAAGGGGTTGACGAGCAGTACTTC
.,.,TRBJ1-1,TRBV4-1,CASSQGGGKDTEAFF,TGCGCCAGCAGCCAAGGGGGGGGCAAGGACACTGAAGCTTTCTTT
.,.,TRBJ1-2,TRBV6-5,CASRPGGSSNGYTF,TGTGCCAGCAGGCCCGGCGGGAGTAGTAATGGCTACACCTTC
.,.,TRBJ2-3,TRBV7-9,CASSPPGGTDTQYF,TGTGCCAGCAGCCCTCCAGGAGGAACAGATACGCAGTATTTT
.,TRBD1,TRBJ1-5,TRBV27,CASSPGQGNQPQHF,TGTGCCAGCAGTCCAGGACAGGGGAATCAGCCCCAGCATTTT
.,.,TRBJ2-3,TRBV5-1,CASSSQTTAADTQYF,TGCGCCAGCAGCTCCCAGACCACCGCGGCAGATACGCAGTATTTT
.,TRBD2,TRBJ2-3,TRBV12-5,CASGLRLAGGPLADTQYF,TGTGCTAGTGGTTTAAGGCTAGCGGGGGGGCCTTTGGCAGATACGCAGTATTTT
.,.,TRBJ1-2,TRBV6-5,CASSPTDGDFYGYTF,TGTGCCAGCAGTCCAACGGACGGGGATTTCTATGGCTACACCTTC
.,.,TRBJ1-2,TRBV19,CASSWQNYGYTF,TGTGCCAGTAGTTGGCAGAACTATGGCTACACCTTC
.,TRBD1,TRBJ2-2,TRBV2,CASSRDRDTGELFF,TGTGCCAGCAGCCGGGACAGGGATACCGGGGAGCTGTTTTTT
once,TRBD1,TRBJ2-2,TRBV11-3,CASCTGTGFNTGELFF,TGTGCCAGCTGCACCGGGACAGGCTTCAACACCGGGGAGCTGTTTTTT
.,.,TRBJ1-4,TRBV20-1,CSASSGGGEKLFF,TGCAGTGCTAGTTCCGGGGGAGGTGAAAAACTGTTTTTT
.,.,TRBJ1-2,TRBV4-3,CASSQDTQGNYGYTF,TGCGCCAGCAGCCAAGATACCCAGGGCAACTATGGCTACACCTTC
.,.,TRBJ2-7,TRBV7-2,CASSPPSPYEQYF,TGTGCCAGCAGCCCTCCGTCCCCCTACGAGCAGTACTTC
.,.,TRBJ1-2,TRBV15,CATSRVPPETANNYGYTF,TGTGCCACCAGCAGAGTTCCGCCTGAGACAGCCAACAACTATGGCTACACCTTC
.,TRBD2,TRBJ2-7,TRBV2,CASSELKLAGSYEQYF,TGTGCCAGCAGTGAATTGAAACTAGCGGGGAGCTACGAGCAGTACTTC
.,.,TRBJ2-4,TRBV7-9,CASSVTTGRGNIQYF,TGTGCCAGCAGCGTAACCACAGGGAGAGGAAACATTCAGTACTTC
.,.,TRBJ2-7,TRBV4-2,CASSQEEGGAYEQYF,TGTGCCAGCAGCCAAGAGGAGGGCGGAGCCTACGAGCAGTACTTC
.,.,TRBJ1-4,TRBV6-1,CASSEGGTNEKLFF,TGTGCCAGCAGTGAGGGGGGAACTAATGAAAAACTGTTTTTT
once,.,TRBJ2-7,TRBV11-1,CASSPTPSYEQYF,TGTGCCAGCAGCCCGACACCATCCTACGAGCAGTACTTC
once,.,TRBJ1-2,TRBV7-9,CASSPSFGYTF,TGTGCCAGCAGCCCCTCGTTTGGCTACACCTTC
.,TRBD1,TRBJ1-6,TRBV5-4,CASSTDRGYSPLHF,TGTGCCAGCAGCACGGACAGGGGCTATTCACCCCTCCACTTT
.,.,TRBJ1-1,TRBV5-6,CASSWSGKTEAFF,TGTGCCAGCAGCTGGTCAGGGAAGACTGAAGCTTTCTTT
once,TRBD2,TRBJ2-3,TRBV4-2,CASSQDWASGGTTDTQYF,TGTGCCAGCAGCCAAGATTGGGCTAGCGGGGGGACCACAGATACGCAGTATTTT
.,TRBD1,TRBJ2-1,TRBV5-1,CASSSRGQGGNEQFF,TGCGCCAGCAGCTCAAGGGGACAGGGAGGCAATGAGCAGTTCTTC
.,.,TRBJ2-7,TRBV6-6,CASSPSGRRAPNYEQYF,TGTGCCAGCAGTCCCTCCGGGCGGAGGGCCCCCAACTACGAGCAGTACTTC
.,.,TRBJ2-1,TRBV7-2,CASSETPSISYNGQFF,TGTGCCAGCAGCGAGACCCCTAGCATCTCCTACAATGGGCAGTTCTTC
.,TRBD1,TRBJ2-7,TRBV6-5,CASSRTGNNEQYF,TGTGCCAGCAGTCGGACAGGGAATAACGAGCAGTACTTC
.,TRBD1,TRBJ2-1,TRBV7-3,CASSPRDRVNNEQFF,TGTGCCAGCAGCCCTCGGGACAGGGTCAACAATGAGCAGTTCTTC
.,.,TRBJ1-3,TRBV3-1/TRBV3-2,CASSQAAGSSGNTIYF,TGTGCCAGCAGCCAAGCGGCAGGGTCGAGTGGAAACACCATATATTTT
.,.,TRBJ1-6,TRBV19,CASRGWGGSPLHF,TGTGCCAGTAGAGGGTGGGGCGGCTCACCCCTCCACTTT
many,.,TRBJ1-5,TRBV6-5,CASGNREWPQHF,TGTGCCAGCGGAAACAGGGAGTGGCCCCAGCATTTT
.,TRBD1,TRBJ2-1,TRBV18,CASSGTGGSEQFF,TGTGCCAGCTCAGGGACAGGGGGCTCGGAGCAGTTCTTC